A single sample gave rise to the 19 T cell receptor beta chains below, sequenced in a study of blood T cells in healthy people across ages. The authors ran a second PCR of about 6 to 11 cycles using a sample-barcoded 5' primer and a J-beta primer mix. TCRdb passed the 5' RACE reads through MiXCR, listing each CDR3 protein once. The repertoire holds approximately 940,000 distinct CDR3 sequences, with 45% to 50% as singletons. The sample comprised blood. These TCRs come from a man aged 25-45 years in good health.

Comments on this clonotype: One base away lies a much larger clone, so this may be a sequencing read error. This chain joins TRBV27 and TRBJ2-1; 7 nucleotides line up with TRBD1. CDR1 is MNHEY and CDR2 is SMNVEV in the germline V gene (reference sequence). This CDR3 has 15 residues. The DNA for the CDR3 is TGTACCAGCAGTCCGAGGGACAGCTCCTACAATGAGCAGTTCTTC. Its protein is CTSSPRDSSYNEQFF.

This rearrangement joins TRBV7-9 to TRBJ2-3; D remains unclear. There are 15 residues in the CDR3. Germline V gene sequence: CDR1 SEHNR, CDR2 FQNEAQ (reference sequence). V shed 4 bases and J shed 2 bases, with 13 bases lying between them. The CDR3 sequence is CASSSGIGITDTQYF. DNA of the CDR3: TGTGCCAGCAGCTCTGGGATAGGGATCACAGATACGCAGTATTTT.

The J gene is TRBJ2-4, the V gene TRBV3-1; 7 nucleotides match TRBD1. CDR3 size: 15 residues. The germline V gene encodes CDR1 LGHDT and CDR2 YNNKEL (reference sequence). Germline trimming cut 4 bases from V and 13 bases from J; bases unmatched to any gene: 16. CDR3 residues: CASSPPDSTGNEQYF. CDR3 DNA: TGTGCCAGCAGCCCGCCGGATTCGACAGGGAATGAGCAGTACTTC.

The genes are TRBV20-1 and TRBJ2-4; 10 positions match TRBD1. V was clipped by 2 bases and J by 4 bases; unmatched bases: 5. The CDR3 spans 15 residues. Germline assignment: CDR1 DFQATT and CDR2 SNEGSKA (reference sequence). The CDR3 loop is CSARWPDRGKNIQYF. CDR3 bases: TGCAGTGCTAGATGGCCGGACAGGGGGAAAAACATTCAGTACTTC.

This clonotype appeared a few times. The chain has TRBV10-3 and TRBJ2-5; maybe TRBD1 (6 bases). CDR3 length: 15 residues. Trimming removed 3 bases from V and 11 bases from J, with 22 bases in between. CDR1 is ENHRY, CDR2 SYGVKD, per germline. As DNA, the CDR3 is TGTGCCATCAGTGAAGATCCAGGGGCCCCCTCGTGGCAGTACTTC. Encoded protein: CAISEDPGAPSWQYF.

Of note for this clonotype: The germline gene is not matched at one end of the junction; a read error may be the cause. The chain links TRBV20-1 to TRBJ2-3; D possibly corresponds to TRBD2 (6 bases). CDR3 size: 14 residues. Per germline, CDR1 DFQATT and CDR2 SNEGSKA (reference sequence). The CDR3 sequence: CSASLGGSTDTRYF. CDR3 nucleotide sequence: TGCAGTGCTAGTCTGGGGGGAAGCACAGATACGCGGTATTTT.

This clonotype was seen many times. The chain has TRBV28 and TRBJ2-3; a possible D gene is TRBD2 (7 bases). The germline V and J ends were trimmed by 6 bases and 4 bases, with 17 bases remaining between them. The CDR3 has 15 residues. CDR1 is MDHEN, CDR2 SYDVKM, per germline. The CDR3 DNA is TGTGCCAGCAGCCGTAGGGGGGGGGCGGCAGATACGCAGTATTTT. Its translation is CASSRRGGAADTQYF. The full variable domain, rest sourced from reference TRBV28 and TRBJ2-3, is DVKVTQSSRYLVKRTGEKVFLECVQDMDHENMFWYRQDPGLGLRLIYFSYDVKMKEKGDIPEGYSVSREKKERFSLILESASTNQTSMYLCASSRRGGAADTQYFGPGTRLTVL.

The V call is TRBV6-5, the J call TRBJ2-2; 7 bases map to TRBD1. From germline, CDR1 is MNHEY and CDR2 SVGAGI. V lost 6 bases and J lost 1; bases outside the gene matches: 8. There are 16 residues in the CDR3. CDR3 protein: CASRPGQRLNTGELFF. CDR3 nucleotides: TGTGCCAGCAGGCCGGGACAGCGCCTGAACACCGGGGAGCTGTTTTTT.

The rearrangement links TRBV10-3 to TRBJ2-5; maybe TRBD2 (5 bases). V was pared by 3 bases and J by 5 bases, with 13 bases between. Germline CDR1 reads ENHRY; CDR2 reads SYGVKD. The CDR3 covers 14 residues. The CDR3, as DNA: TGTGCCATCAGTGAAGGGTACCGAGGGGAGACCCAGTACTTC. It translates to CAISEGYRGETQYF.

The sample holds a few counts of this clonotype. The V gene is TRBV6-1, the J gene TRBJ2-5; D unresolved. With 1 base removed from V and 4 bases from J, the gap between germline ends came to 7 bases. The CDR3 extends over 13 amino acids. Germline V gives CDR1 MNHNS, CDR2 SASEGT. The CDR3 coding sequence is TGTGCCAGCAGTGAAGGGGATGGAGAGACCCAGTACTTC. Encoded protein: CASSEGDGETQYF.

The V call is TRBV7-2, the J call TRBJ2-3; a weak D match, TRBD2 (5 bases). This CDR3 region has 15 residues. Germline loops: CDR1 SGHTA, CDR2 FQGNSA. V lost 3 bases, J lost 4 bases, and 14 bases lay in between. Written as DNA, the CDR3 is TGTGCCAGCAGCTTCTCCGGGGAGAGCTCAGATACGCAGTATTTT. Translating it yields CASSFSGESSDTQYF.

The V call is TRBV12-3 or TRBV12-4, the J call TRBJ2-6, with D possibly being TRBD1 (5 bases). Deletions cut 5 bases from V and 0 bases from J, with 17 bases between. The CDR3 sequence is 18 residues long. CDR3: CASSTSRARGSGANVLTF. In DNA form, the CDR3 reads TGTGCCAGCAGTACCTCCAGGGCCCGAGGCTCTGGGGCCAACGTCCTGACTTTC.

This chain connects TRBV7-2 to TRBJ1-5; 9 bases agree with TRBD1. The CDR3 extends over 15 amino acids. The V and J ends lost 0 bases and 12 bases, in that order; junction bases with no gene match: 9. Germline lookup yields CDR1 SGHTA and CDR2 FQGNSA. The CDR3 DNA follows: TGTGCCAGCAGCTTAGCGGGACAGGGTCTTCGGGTCCAGCATTTT. As protein: CASSLAGQGLRVQHF.

V and J are TRBV18 and TRBJ2-6, with unresolved D. The ends were cut back, 6 bases at V and 0 bases at J, with 12 bases in the middle. CDR3 length: 16 amino acids. Germline CDR1 KGHSH, CDR2 LQKENI. CDR3 sequence: CASSRTLGSGANVLTF. CDR3 sequence (DNA): TGTGCCAGCTCTCGAACTTTGGGCTCTGGGGCCAACGTCCTGACTTTC.

This clonotype was found a few times. The chain joins TRBV7-2 to TRBJ1-6; TRBD1 is a possible D gene (6 bases). The V gene's germline CDR1 is SGHTA and CDR2 FQGNSA. V lost 7 bases and J 3 bases, leaving 13 bases between the germline ends. This CDR3 region has 15 residues. CDR3 bases: TGTGCCAGCAAACCCGGGACAAGCTATAATTCACCCCTCCACTTT. Its protein is CASKPGTSYNSPLHF.

This clonotype occurred a few times. This chain joins TRBV20-1 and TRBJ2-1, with 7 bases that match TRBD2. Trimming at V came to 5 bases and at J to 7 bases, leaving 20 bases not matched to a gene. In germline, CDR1 is DFQATT, CDR2 SNEGSKA (reference sequence). The CDR3 consists of 17 residues. CDR3 nucleotide sequence: TGCAGTGCTGGCCATCTCAGGATAGCGGGCTCTGGGAATGAGCAGTTCTTC. The encoded protein is CSAGHLRIAGSGNEQFF.

The CDR3 coding sequence is TGTGCCAGCAGCGTAGAACCGACAGGGAATAACTATGGCTACACCTTC. Protein product: CASSVEPTGNNYGYTF. This chain links TRBV9 with TRBJ1-2; 7 nucleotides align to TRBD1. The CDR3 runs 16 residues. From germline, CDR1 is SGDLS and CDR2 YYNGEE. J was trimmed by 1 base and V by 0 bases; bases with no gene match: 6.

The CDR3 DNA sequence: TGTGCCAGCTCCGCCATACCGACGGGGGTCGCCACTGAAGCTTTCTTT. Translation gives CASSAIPTGVATEAFF. This chain connects TRBV18 to TRBJ1-1, with a tentative D call TRBD1 (5 bases). The V gene's germline CDR1 is KGHSH and CDR2 LQKENI. There are 16 residues in the CDR3. V lost 6 bases and J lost 4, with 21 bases in between.

The V call is TRBV20-1, the J call TRBJ2-5; no reliable D call. The CDR3 runs 12 residues. Trimming shortened V by 6 bases and J by 4 bases, and 12 bases separated the two germline ends. Germline loops: CDR1 DFQATT, CDR2 SNEGSKA (reference sequence). The CDR3 sequence is CSAQKLIETQYF. The CDR3, as DNA: TGCAGTGCACAGAAACTGATAGAGACCCAGTACTTC.